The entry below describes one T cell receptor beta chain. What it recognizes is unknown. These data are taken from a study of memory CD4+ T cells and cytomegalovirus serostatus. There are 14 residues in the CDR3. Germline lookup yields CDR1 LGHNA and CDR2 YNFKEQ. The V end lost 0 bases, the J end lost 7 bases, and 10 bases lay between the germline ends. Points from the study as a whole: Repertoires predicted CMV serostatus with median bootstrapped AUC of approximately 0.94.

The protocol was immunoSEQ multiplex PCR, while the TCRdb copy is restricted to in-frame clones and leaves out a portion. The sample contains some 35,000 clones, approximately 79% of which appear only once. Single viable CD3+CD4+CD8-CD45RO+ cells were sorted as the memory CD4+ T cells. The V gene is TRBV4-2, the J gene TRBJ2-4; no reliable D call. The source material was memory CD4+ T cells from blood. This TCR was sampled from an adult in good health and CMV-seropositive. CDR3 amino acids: CASSQDSGTNIQYF. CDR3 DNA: TGTGCCAGCAGCCAAGATTCGGGTACGAACATTCAGTACTTC.